This TCR beta chain was profiled in a study of OX40 agonist ivuxolimab in advanced cancers. General study results and limits: Several nonresponders also turned out to have low normalized T-cell clonal expansion.

Sequenced by immunoSEQ multiplex PCR; TCRdb stores in-frame clones only, minus some. The sample carries 100,000 to 130,000 clones, around 90% recorded once. A word on this clone: Its specificity is not known.

This sample comprised CD4+ or CD8+ T cells sorted from blood, obtained in a trial of the OX40 agonist ivuxolimab. This clonotype originated in an adult with an advanced solid tumor such as melanoma, head and neck, liver or kidney cancer.

CDR3 region: CASAQGQQLNEQFF. The CDR3 nucleotides are TGTGCCAGCGCCCAGGGACAGCAACTTAATGAGCAGTTCTTC. The J gene is TRBJ2-1, the V gene TRBV27, with 7 bases lining up with TRBD1. This CDR3 is built from 14 residues. V was clipped by 8 bases and J by 7 bases; unmatched bases: 11. Germline CDR1 is MNHEY and CDR2 is SMNVEV (reference sequence).